A single sample is the source of the 8 T cell receptor beta chains below, sequenced in a study of CD8+ T cells in alopecia areata. RNA was extracted and reverse transcribed into cDNA as the sequencing template. Sequencing was performed with immunoSEQ multiplex PCR; in TCRdb, only in-frame clones are kept and a portion is missing. This sample has 130,000 to 150,000 clones, with roughly 46% found just once. This specimen was CD4+ T cells sorted from blood, taken at week 0. Receptors were obtained from a human donor with alopecia areata.

The chain uses TRBV7-8 and TRBJ2-5, with D possibly TRBD2 on 6 matching bases. Germline CDR1 reads SGHVS; CDR2 reads FQNEAQ. V gave up 5 bases and J gave up 6 bases, with 19 bases separating them. CDR3 length equals 15 residues. CDR3 sequence (DNA): TGTGCCAGCAGCCGCGGGACGGACTGGAGACAGACCCAGTACTTC. Residues: CASSRGTDWRQTQYF.

This sequence joins TRBV29-1 and TRBJ2-2, with TRBD2 matching over 15 bases. CDR1 and CDR2 from the germline V gene are SQVTM and ANQGSEA. With 7 bases clipped from V and 4 bases from J, the junction kept 1 base outside the gene matches. The CDR3 covers 14 residues. For the CDR3, the DNA is TGCAGCGGGACTAGCGGGAGGGCCACCGGGGAGCTGTTTTTT. The encoded protein is CSGTSGRATGELFF.

The chain has TRBV29-1 and TRBJ1-1; D unclear. Germline V gene sequence: CDR1 SQVTM, CDR2 ANQGSEA. V shed 0 bases and J shed 4 bases, with 9 bases lying between them. The CDR3 covers 13 residues. The CDR3 sequence: CSVEDLGGTEAFF. Here the CDR3 DNA reads TGCAGCGTTGAAGATCTGGGTGGCACTGAAGCTTTCTTT.

This clone has only a few counts. The V and J genes are TRBV19 and TRBJ2-3; 11 nucleotides agree with TRBD2. This CDR3 is 15 amino acids long. Germline CDR1 is LNHDA and CDR2 is SQIVND (reference sequence). The V gene end was trimmed by 6 bases and the J gene end by 5 bases; junction bases not matched to a gene: 7. CDR3 sequence reads: CASRPTSGTRDTQYF. Here the CDR3 DNA reads TGTGCCAGTAGACCGACTAGCGGGACCAGAGATACGCAGTATTTT.

This clone has just a few counts. The rearrangement uses TRBV7-2 and TRBJ1-2, with D uncertain. CDR1 and CDR2 (germline): SGHTA, FQGNSA. The V and J ends lost 5 bases and 3 bases respectively, with 7 bases between them. This CDR3 has 12 residues. Here the CDR3 DNA reads TGTGCCAGCAGCCAGAACTACTATGGCTACACCTTC. Amino acid sequence: CASSQNYYGYTF.

Remarks on this clone: The sample contains more than one DNA sequence encoding this CDR3. V is TRBV9 and J is TRBJ2-7, with 9 bases matching TRBD1. The V and J ends lost 4 bases and 1 base, in that order; junction bases with no gene match: 6. Per the germline V gene, CDR1 is SGDLS and CDR2 is YYNGEE. The CDR3 has 15 residues. The CDR3 DNA reads TGTGCCAGCAGCATTGGACAGGGGCCTTCCTACGAGCAGTACTTC. Amino acids: CASSIGQGPSYEQYF.

The V gene is TRBV29-1, the J gene TRBJ2-7; 9 bases are shared with TRBD1. This CDR3 comprises 13 residues. Germline loops: CDR1 SQVTM, CDR2 ANQGSEA. V lost 4 bases, J lost 3 bases, and 4 bases stayed unmatched. The CDR3 is CSVVGTGFYEQYF. CDR3 sequence (DNA): TGCAGCGTTGTTGGGACAGGGTTCTACGAGCAGTACTTC.

The CDR3 here is CASGRTWAEGYTF. The DNA for the CDR3 is TGTGCCAGCGGCCGGACGTGGGCGGAGGGCTACACCTTC. The genes are TRBV9 and TRBJ1-2; D is unclear. CDR1 is SGDLS, CDR2 YYNGEE, per germline. The CDR3 length is 13 residues. Trimming cost V 7 bases and J 8 bases, with 18 bases left between them.